Following are 16 T cell receptor beta chains from one sample sequenced in a study of shared clonotypes between healthy human individuals. Produced via immunoSEQ multiplex PCR; TCRdb's table is partial and in-frame only. This table holds about 1 million clones, around 75% found once. Input material: memory CD4+ T cells sorted from blood. The subset: CD45RA-negative fraction. These receptors originate from a young man in good health.

In this sample, this clone turned up once. The chain joins TRBV9 to TRBJ2-1; 11 bases map to TRBD2. With V trimmed by 7 bases and J by 4 bases, 7 bases remained unmatched. Germline V gene lookup returns CDR1 SGDLS and CDR2 YYNGEE. This CDR3 is built from 15 residues. CDR3 DNA sequence: TGTGCCAGCGGGACCGGGACTAGCGGTTACAATGAGCAGTTCTTC. It is translated as CASGTGTSGYNEQFF.

V gene TRBV19 combines with J gene TRBJ2-3, with D possibly being TRBD2 (6 bases). V was clipped by 3 bases and J by 4 bases, with 17 bases between them. CDR3 length: 16 amino acids. Germline CDR1 and CDR2: LNHDA and SQIVND (reference sequence). The CDR3 sequence is CASSIGSPGGSDTQYF. The CDR3 nucleotides read TGTGCCAGTAGTATTGGATCGCCCGGGGGATCAGATACGCAGTATTTT.

The chain couples TRBV4-1 to TRBJ2-1; TRBD2 matches at 13 bases. The CDR3 runs 18 residues. Germline CDR1 is MGHRA and CDR2 is YSYEKL. V lost 3 bases, J lost 8 bases, and 13 bases stayed unmatched. The CDR3 is CASSHPTWTSGRGDEQFF. In DNA form, the CDR3 reads TGCGCCAGCAGCCACCCCACCTGGACTAGCGGGAGAGGCGATGAGCAGTTCTTC.

This chain connects TRBV7-9 to TRBJ2-2; no clear D gene. The germline gives CDR1 SEHNR, CDR2 FQNEAQ (reference sequence). The CDR3 contains 16 residues. Trimming removed 2 bases at V and 3 bases at J, with 13 bases between. The CDR3 nucleotides read TGTGCCAGCAGCTTAACTGGCCCTTTGGACACCGGGGAGCTGTTTTTT. Its protein is CASSLTGPLDTGELFF.

The sample holds one count of this clone. The V gene is TRBV5-1, the J gene TRBJ1-1, with unresolved D. The CDR3 has 15 residues. Trimming cost V 1 base and J 5 bases, with 15 bases left between them. Germline assignment: CDR1 SGHRS and CDR2 YFSETQ. CDR3 DNA: TGCGCCAGCAGCTTGACCCCAGCCGGTGGGACTGAAGCTTTCTTT. Its translation: CASSLTPAGGTEAFF. The whole variable domain, filled in from reference TRBV5-1 and TRBJ1-1, reads KAGVTQTPRYLIKTRGQQVTLSCSPISGHRSVSWYQQTPGQGLQFLFEYFSETQRNKGNFPGRFSGRQFSNSRSEMNVSTLELGDSALYLCASSLTPAGGTEAFFGQGTRLTVV.

This rearrangement joins TRBV6-1 to TRBJ1-2; D is undetermined. Germline V lookup: CDR1 MNHNS, CDR2 SASEGT. The CDR3 totals 12 residues. The germline V and J ends were trimmed by 1 base and 7 bases, with 7 bases remaining between them. CDR3 in amino acids: CASSEERVGYTF. DNA of the CDR3: TGTGCCAGCAGTGAAGAAAGGGTTGGCTACACCTTC.

The chain employs TRBV27 and TRBJ2-5; maybe TRBD2 (6 bases). Trimming left V 5 bases short and J 1 base short, with 14 bases between. The CDR3 sequence is 15 residues long. CDR1 and CDR2 (germline): MNHEY, SMNVEV (reference sequence). The CDR3 is CASSDSSVTQETQYF. Here the CDR3 DNA reads TGTGCCAGCAGTGACTCTAGCGTAACCCAAGAGACCCAGTACTTC.

This clone occurred a few times. V usage is TRBV6-9 and J usage is TRBJ2-3, with 7 bases fitting TRBD1. Germline V gene sequence: CDR1 MNHGY, CDR2 SVAAGI. The V gene end was trimmed by 4 bases and the J gene end by 4 bases; junction bases not matched to a gene: 5. This CDR3 comprises 14 residues. CDR3 protein: CASSLARGSDTQYF. In nucleotides, the CDR3 is TGTGCCAGCAGTTTGGCCAGGGGGTCAGATACGCAGTATTTT.

V gene TRBV5-1 combines with J gene TRBJ2-2; either TRBD1 or TRBD2 may fit D (5 bases each). The germline CDR1 and CDR2 sequences are SGHRS and YFSETQ. Trimming took off 4 bases at V and 3 bases at J, with 13 bases between the two ends. The CDR3 spans 15 residues. This CDR3 reads CASSVPGPDTGELFF. CDR3 bases: TGCGCCAGCAGCGTACCGGGACCGGACACCGGGGAGCTGTTTTTT.

A few counts support this clone. The chain uses TRBV10-3 and TRBJ2-2; weak D call: TRBD1 (6 bases). Germline lookup yields CDR1 ENHRY and CDR2 SYGVKD. Trimming removed 10 bases from V and 7 bases from J, with 16 bases in between. The CDR3 sequence is 13 residues long. Here the CDR3 DNA reads TGTGCCACCAGGGGACCGGCGGTCGGGGAGCTGTTTTTT. This translates into CATRGPAVGELFF.

This chain joins TRBV11-2 and TRBJ2-1, with 7 bases identical to TRBD1. The germline V gene encodes CDR1 SGHAT and CDR2 FQNNGV. J lost 6 bases, V lost 3 bases, and 2 bases had no gene match. CDR3 size: 13 residues. CDR3 residues: CASSFDRANEQFF. The CDR3 bases are TGTGCCAGCAGCTTCGACAGGGCCAATGAGCAGTTCTTC.

J is TRBJ2-1 and V is TRBV4-1, with 14 nucleotides matching TRBD2. CDR1 and CDR2 from the germline V gene are MGHRA and YSYEKL. With V trimmed by 4 bases and J by 2 bases, 7 bases remained unmatched. The CDR3 contains 18 residues. The CDR3 DNA reads TGCGCCAGCAGCCTAGGGACTAGCGGGAGAGAACCCTACAATGAGCAGTTCTTC. Translating it yields CASSLGTSGREPYNEQFF.

The V and J genes are TRBV12-5 and TRBJ1-5; the match to TRBD1 covers 11 bases. Germline V gene data show CDR1 as LGHNT and CDR2 as FRNRAP. J gave up 6 bases and V 6 bases, and 7 bases lay outside the gene matches. CDR3 length: 15 residues. The CDR3 nucleotides read TGTGCTAGTGGACCCGGACAGGGGGCGGGTCAGCCCCAGCATTTT. Translation: CASGPGQGAGQPQHF.

V is TRBV7-2 and J is TRBJ2-4; D is tentatively TRBD1 or TRBD2 (5 bases each). With 2 bases removed from V and 12 bases from J, the gap between germline ends came to 8 bases. Germline V gene sequence: CDR1 SGHTA, CDR2 FQGNSA. CDR3 length: 11 amino acids. The CDR3 loop is CASSLQGPQYF. In DNA form, the CDR3 reads TGTGCCAGCAGCTTACAGGGACCTCAGTACTTC.

The chain is built from TRBV18 and TRBJ1-2; no clear D. V dropped 3 bases and J dropped 5 bases, with 10 bases sitting between them. This CDR3 region has 13 residues. The germline V gene encodes CDR1 KGHSH and CDR2 LQKENI. The CDR3 spells CASSPPGVYGYTF. The DNA for the CDR3 is TGTGCCAGCTCACCGCCTGGGGTTTATGGCTACACCTTC.

The chain combines TRBV7-2 with TRBJ1-5; D is perhaps TRBD1 (6 bases). CDR1 and CDR2 (germline): SGHTA, FQGNSA. V was cut by 4 bases and J by 4 bases, with 11 bases left in between. CDR3 length: 14 amino acids. As DNA, the CDR3 is TGTGCCAGCAGCTACCAGGGGACGAATCAGCCCCAGCATTTT. This encodes CASSYQGTNQPQHF.